Given below is one TCR beta chain in context. This CDR3 has 15 residues. The germline V gene has CDR1 GTSNPN and CDR2 SVGIG (reference sequence). This entry comes from a study of cytomegalovirus exposure and HLA in healthy donors. Turning to the study itself: Genotyping showed around 80% of over 350 donors falling in the Caucasian-associated ancestry cluster.

Researchers ran the PCR with 60 Vbeta and 13 Jbeta primers. The data were produced by immunoSEQ multiplex PCR, yet TCRdb's version contains in-frame clones alone and is incomplete. The sample lists roughly 180,000 clones, around 80% occurring once. Nominally healthy donors provided the samples, though records likely missed some immune exposures. Sequencing was done on a sample of PBMCs. This sequence joins TRBV30 and TRBJ2-5; 11 nucleotides match TRBD2. The DNA end lines up better with TRBJ2-7; the J call may be wrong. The clonotype comes from a boy aged 2 to 9 in good health and CMV-seronegative. The CDR3 DNA reads as TGTGCCTGCGCGGCCGGGACTAGCGGACTCTACGAGCAGTACTTC. Residues: CACAAGTSGLYEQYF.